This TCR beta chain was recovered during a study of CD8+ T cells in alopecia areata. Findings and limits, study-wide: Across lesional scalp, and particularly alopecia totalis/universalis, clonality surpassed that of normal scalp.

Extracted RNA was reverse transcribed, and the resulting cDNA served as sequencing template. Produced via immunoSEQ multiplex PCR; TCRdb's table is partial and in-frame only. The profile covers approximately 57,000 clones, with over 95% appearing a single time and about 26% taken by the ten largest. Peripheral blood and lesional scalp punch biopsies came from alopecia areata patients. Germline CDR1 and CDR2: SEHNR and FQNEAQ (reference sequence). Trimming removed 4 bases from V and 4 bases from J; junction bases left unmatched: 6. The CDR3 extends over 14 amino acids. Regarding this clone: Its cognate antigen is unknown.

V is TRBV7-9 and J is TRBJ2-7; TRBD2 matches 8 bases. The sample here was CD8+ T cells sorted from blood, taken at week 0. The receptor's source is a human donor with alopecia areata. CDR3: CASSSTGGPYEQYF. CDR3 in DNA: TGTGCCAGCAGCTCCACGGGGGGGCCATACGAGCAGTACTTC.